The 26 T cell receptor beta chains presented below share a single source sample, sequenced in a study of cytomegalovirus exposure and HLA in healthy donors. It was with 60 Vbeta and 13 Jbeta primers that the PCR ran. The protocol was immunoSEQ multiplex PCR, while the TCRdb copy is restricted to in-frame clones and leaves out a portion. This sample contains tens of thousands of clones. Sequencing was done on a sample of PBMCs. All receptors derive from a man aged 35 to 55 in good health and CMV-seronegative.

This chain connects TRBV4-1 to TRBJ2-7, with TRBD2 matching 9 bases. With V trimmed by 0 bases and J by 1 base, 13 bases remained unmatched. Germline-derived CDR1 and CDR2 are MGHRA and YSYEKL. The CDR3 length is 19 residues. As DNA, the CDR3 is TGCGCCAGCAGCCAAGACCCATATCTCGCGCGGGGGGGATCCTACGAGCAGTACTTC. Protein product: CASSQDPYLARGGSYEQYF.

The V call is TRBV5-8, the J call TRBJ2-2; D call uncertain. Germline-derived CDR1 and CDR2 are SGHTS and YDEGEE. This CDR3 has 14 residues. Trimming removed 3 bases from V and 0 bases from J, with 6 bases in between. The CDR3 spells CASSSGSNTGELFF. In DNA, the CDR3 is TGTGCCAGCAGCTCCGGGTCGAACACCGGGGAGCTGTTTTTT.

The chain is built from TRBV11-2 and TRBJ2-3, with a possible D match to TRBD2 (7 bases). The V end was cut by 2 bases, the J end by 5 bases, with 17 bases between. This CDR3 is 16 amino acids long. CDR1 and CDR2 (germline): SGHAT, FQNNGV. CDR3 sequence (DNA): TGTGCCAGCAGCTTATTTCGTGGGGGGGCTGTAGATACGCAGTATTTT. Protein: CASSLFRGGAVDTQYF. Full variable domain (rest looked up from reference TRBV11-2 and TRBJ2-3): EAGVAQSPRYKIIEKRQSVAFWCNPISGHATLYWYQQILGQGPKLLIQFQNNGVVDDSQLPKDRFSAERLKGVDSTLKIQPAKLEDSAVYLCASSLFRGGAVDTQYFGPGTRLTVL.

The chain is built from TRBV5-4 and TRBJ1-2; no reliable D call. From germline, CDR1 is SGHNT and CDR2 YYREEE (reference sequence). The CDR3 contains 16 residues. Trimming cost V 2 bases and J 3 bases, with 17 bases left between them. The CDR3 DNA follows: TGTGCCAGCAGCTTAGGACTCCTGCGGAGAGACTATGGCTACACCTTC. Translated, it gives CASSLGLLRRDYGYTF.

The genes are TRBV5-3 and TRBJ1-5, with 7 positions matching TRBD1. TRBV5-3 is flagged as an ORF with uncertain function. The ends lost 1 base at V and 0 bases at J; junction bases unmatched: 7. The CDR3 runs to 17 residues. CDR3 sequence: CARSLLRQGYSNQPQHF. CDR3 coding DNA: TGTGCCAGAAGCTTGCTCAGACAGGGCTATAGCAATCAGCCCCAGCATTTT.

CDR3 nucleotide sequence: TGTGCCAGCAGAAAAATGCAGGGGGCTGTCTATGGCTACACCTTC. It encodes CASRKMQGAVYGYTF. V usage is TRBV7-3 and J usage is TRBJ1-2; 8 bases agree with TRBD1. Germline V gene sequence: CDR1 SGHTA, CDR2 FQGTGA. CDR3 size: 15 residues. V lost 6 bases to trimming and J lost 4 bases; unmatched junction nucleotides: 10.

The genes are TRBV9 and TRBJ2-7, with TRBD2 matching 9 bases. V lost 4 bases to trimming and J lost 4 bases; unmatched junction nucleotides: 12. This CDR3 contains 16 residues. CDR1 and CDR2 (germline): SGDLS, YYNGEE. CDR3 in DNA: TGTGCCAGCAGCCTCATCCCAGCGGGGGGCATATACGAGCAGTACTTC. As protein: CASSLIPAGGIYEQYF.

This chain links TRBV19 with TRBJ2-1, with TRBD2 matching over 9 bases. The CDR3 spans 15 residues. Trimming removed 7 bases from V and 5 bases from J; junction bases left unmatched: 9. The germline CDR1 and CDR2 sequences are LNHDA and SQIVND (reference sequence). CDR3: CASMGQRGADNEQFF. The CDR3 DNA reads TGTGCCAGTATGGGGCAGCGGGGGGCCGACAATGAGCAGTTCTTC.

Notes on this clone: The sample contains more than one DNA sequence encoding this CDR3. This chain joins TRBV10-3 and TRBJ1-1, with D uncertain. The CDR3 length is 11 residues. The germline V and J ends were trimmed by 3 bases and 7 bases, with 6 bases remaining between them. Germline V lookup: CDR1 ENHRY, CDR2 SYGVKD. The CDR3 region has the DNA TGTGCCATCAGTGAACAAGATGAAGCTTTCTTT. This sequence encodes CAISEQDEAFF.

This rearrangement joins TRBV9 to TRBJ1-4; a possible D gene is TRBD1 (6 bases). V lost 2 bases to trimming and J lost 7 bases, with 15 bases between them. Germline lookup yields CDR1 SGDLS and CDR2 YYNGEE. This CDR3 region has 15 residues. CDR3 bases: TGTGCCAGCAGCGTCTCGGTGGGACATGTTGAAAAACTGTTTTTT. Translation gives CASSVSVGHVEKLFF.

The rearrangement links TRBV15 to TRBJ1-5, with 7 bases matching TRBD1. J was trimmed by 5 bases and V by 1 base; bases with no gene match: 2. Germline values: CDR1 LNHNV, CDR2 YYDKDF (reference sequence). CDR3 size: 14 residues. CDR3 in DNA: TGTGCCACCAGCAGAGTCAGGGGGTATCAGCCCCAGCATTTT. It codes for CATSRVRGYQPQHF.

DNA of the CDR3: TGTGCCAGCTATAGACAGGGGGCGACAGATACGCAGTATTTT. It translates to CASYRQGATDTQYF. V usage is TRBV2 and J usage is TRBJ2-3; 10 bases are shared with TRBD1. CDR1 is SNHLY and CDR2 is FYNNEI in the germline V gene. The CDR3 spans 14 residues. The J segment lost 3 bases and the V segment lost 8 bases, leaving 5 bases of the junction unmatched.

CDR3 loop: CASSLSKGVYEQYF. The CDR3 nucleotides are TGTGCCAGCAGCTTGTCTAAAGGGGTGTACGAGCAGTACTTC. This chain joins TRBV5-5 and TRBJ2-7, with a weak D call TRBD1 (5 bases). V was shortened by 1 base and J by 4 bases, with 12 bases between the two germline ends. There are 14 residues in the CDR3. Germline CDR1 is SGHKS and CDR2 is YYEKEE (reference sequence).

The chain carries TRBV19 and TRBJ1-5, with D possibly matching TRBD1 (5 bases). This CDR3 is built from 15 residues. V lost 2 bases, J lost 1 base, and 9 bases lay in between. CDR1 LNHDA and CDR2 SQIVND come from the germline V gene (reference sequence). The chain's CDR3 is CASSIQGGSNQPQHF. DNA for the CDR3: TGTGCCAGTAGTATACAGGGAGGAAGCAATCAGCCCCAGCATTTT.

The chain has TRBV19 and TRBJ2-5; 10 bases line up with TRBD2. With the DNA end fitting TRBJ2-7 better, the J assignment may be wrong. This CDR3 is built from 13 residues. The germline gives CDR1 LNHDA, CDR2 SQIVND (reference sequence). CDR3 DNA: TGTGCCAGTAGCGGACTAGCGGCGTACGAGCAGTACTTC. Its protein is CASSGLAAYEQYF.

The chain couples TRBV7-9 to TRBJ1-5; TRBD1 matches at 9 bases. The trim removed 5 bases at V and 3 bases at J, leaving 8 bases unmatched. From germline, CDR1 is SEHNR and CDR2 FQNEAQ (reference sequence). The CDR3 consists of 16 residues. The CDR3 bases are TGTGCCAGCAGCCACGGGACAGGGTACTTCAATCAGCCCCAGCATTTT. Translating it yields CASSHGTGYFNQPQHF.

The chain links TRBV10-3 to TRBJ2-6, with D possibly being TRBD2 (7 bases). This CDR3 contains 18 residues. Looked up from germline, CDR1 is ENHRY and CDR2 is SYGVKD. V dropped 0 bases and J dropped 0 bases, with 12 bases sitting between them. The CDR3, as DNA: TGTGCCATCAGTGAGTCGGGCGGGGGCCTCTCTGGGGCCAACGTCCTGACTTTC. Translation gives CAISESGGGLSGANVLTF.

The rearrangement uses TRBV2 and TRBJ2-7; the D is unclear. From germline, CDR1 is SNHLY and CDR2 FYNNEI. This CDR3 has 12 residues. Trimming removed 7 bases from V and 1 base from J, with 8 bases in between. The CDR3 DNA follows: TGTGCCAGCATGGCCGGGTCCTACGAGCAGTACTTC. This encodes CASMAGSYEQYF.

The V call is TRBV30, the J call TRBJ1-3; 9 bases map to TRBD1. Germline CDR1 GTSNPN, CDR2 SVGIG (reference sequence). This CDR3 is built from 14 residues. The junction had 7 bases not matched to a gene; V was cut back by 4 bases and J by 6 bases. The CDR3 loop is CAWNTGGSVNTIYF. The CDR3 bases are TGTGCCTGGAATACAGGGGGCAGCGTAAACACCATATATTTT.

CDR3 sequence reads: CSVQTRDSKAYEQYF. For the CDR3, the DNA is TGCAGCGTTCAGACCCGGGACAGCAAAGCCTACGAGCAGTACTTC. The chain combines TRBV29-1 with TRBJ2-7; TRBD1 matches at 7 bases. This CDR3 is 15 amino acids long. V shed 5 bases, J shed 2 bases, and the junction held 12 bases outside the gene matches. CDR1 SQVTM and CDR2 ANQGSEA come from the germline V gene.

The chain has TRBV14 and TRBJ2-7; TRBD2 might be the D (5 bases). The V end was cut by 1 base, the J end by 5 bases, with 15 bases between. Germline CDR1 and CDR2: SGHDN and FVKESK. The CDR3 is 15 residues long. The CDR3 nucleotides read TGTGCCAGCAGCCAAGGGGCGAGAGGGAGCAACGAGCAGTACTTC. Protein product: CASSQGARGSNEQYF.

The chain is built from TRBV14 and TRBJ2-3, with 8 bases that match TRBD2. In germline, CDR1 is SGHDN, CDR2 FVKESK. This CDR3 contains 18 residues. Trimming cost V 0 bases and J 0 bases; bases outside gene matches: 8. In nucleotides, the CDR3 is TGTGCCAGCAGCCAAGATAGTAGCGGGGTACCTAGCACAGATACGCAGTATTTT. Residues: CASSQDSSGVPSTDTQYF.

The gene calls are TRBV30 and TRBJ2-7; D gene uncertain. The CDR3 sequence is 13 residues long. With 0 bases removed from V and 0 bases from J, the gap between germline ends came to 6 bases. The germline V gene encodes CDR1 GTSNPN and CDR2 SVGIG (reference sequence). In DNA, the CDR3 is TGTGCCTGGAGTGTAACCAGCTCCTACGAGCAGTACTTC. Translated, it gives CAWSVTSSYEQYF.

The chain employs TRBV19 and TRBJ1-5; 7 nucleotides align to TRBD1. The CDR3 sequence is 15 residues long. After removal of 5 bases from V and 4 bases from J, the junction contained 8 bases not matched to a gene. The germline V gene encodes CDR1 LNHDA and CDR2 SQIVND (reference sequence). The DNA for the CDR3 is TGTGCCAGTAGTGAGGACAGGTCCAGAAATCAGCCCCAGCATTTT. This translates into CASSEDRSRNQPQHF.

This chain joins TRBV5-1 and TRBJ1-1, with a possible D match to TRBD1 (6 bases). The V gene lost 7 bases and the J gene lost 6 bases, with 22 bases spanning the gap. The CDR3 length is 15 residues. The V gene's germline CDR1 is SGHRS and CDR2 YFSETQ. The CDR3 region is CASSPPVTGVPEAFF. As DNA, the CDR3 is TGCGCCAGCTCCCCACCGGTGACAGGAGTCCCTGAAGCTTTCTTT.

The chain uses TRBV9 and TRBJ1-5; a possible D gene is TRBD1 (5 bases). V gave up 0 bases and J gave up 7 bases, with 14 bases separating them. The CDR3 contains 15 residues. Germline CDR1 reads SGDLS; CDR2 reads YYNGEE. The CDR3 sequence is CASSVAGDGSQPQHF. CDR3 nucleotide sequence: TGTGCCAGCAGCGTAGCGGGGGACGGGAGCCAGCCCCAGCATTTT.